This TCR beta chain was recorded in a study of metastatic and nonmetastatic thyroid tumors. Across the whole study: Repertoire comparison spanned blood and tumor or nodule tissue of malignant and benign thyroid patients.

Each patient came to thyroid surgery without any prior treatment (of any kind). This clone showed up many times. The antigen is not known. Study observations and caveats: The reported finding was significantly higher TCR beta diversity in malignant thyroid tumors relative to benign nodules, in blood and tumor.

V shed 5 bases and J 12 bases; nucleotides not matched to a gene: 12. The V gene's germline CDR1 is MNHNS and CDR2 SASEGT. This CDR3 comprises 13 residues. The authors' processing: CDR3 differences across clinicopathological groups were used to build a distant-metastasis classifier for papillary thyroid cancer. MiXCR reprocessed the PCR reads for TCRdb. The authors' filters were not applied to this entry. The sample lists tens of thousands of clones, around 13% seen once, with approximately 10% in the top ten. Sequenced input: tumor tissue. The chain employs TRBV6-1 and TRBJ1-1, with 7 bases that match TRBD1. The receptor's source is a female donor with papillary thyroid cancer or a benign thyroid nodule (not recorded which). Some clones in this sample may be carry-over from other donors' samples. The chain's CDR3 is CASSTLTGKETFF. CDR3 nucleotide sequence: TGTGCCAGCAGTACTTTGACAGGGAAGGAAACTTTCTTT.